This TCR beta chain originates from a study of cytomegalovirus exposure and HLA in healthy donors. Whole-study results and caveats: Being indistinguishable, some V segments were excluded, TRBV6-2 and TRBV6-3 among them.

V lost 6 bases, J lost 5 bases, and 18 bases lay in between. In germline, CDR1 is MNHEY, CDR2 SVGAGI. This CDR3 is 15 amino acids long. This PCR relied on a set of 60 Vbeta primers and 13 Jbeta primers. TCRdb's copy holds only in-frame clones and misses some; the assay was immunoSEQ multiplex PCR. The sample gives some 92,000 clones, around 75% of which show up once; roughly 9.8% is in the top ten. To note about this clone: Its antigen is unidentified.

This clonotype was sampled from a man aged 18 to 29 in good health and CMV-seropositive. Material for sequencing was PBMCs. V and J are TRBV6-5 and TRBJ2-3, with D maybe TRBD2 (6 bases). Written as DNA, the CDR3 is TGTGCCAGCAGATCTAGCGAGATACGGATAGATACGCAGTATTTT. Encoded protein: CASRSSEIRIDTQYF.